These 30 T cell receptor beta chains were sequenced from one sample in a study of T cell responses to AZD1222 COVID-19 vaccine (dated by TCRdb to the early 2020s). The library came from the immunoSEQ multiplex PCR assay. TCRdb re-hosts the immuneACCESS table, in-frame sequences only. Its copies lack some clones; in the studies checked, an unresolved V gene accounts for under half of them, and the cause for the rest is not known. Across this sample there are fewer than 200,000 clones, with approximately 88% seen only once. The top ten constitute over 4% of the sample. Explained via the paper, the time point label denotes: about 28 days (+/-7) after the second vaccine dose. The specimen was peripheral blood, collected 28 days after the second AZD1222 dose. These receptors all come from an adult who received the AZD1222 COVID-19 vaccine.

V is TRBV30 and J is TRBJ2-3; D gene ambiguous. The V end was cut by 5 bases, the J end by 6 bases, with 9 bases between. The CDR3 extends over 11 amino acids. The germline CDR1 and CDR2 sequences are GTSNPN and SVGIG (reference sequence). CDR3 protein: CAWGVGDTQYF. Written as DNA, the CDR3 is TGTGCCTGGGGCGTTGGGGATACGCAGTATTTT. The complete variable domain, with remaining parts taken from reference TRBV30 and TRBJ2-3, reads SQTIHQWPATLVQPVGSPLSLECTVEGTSNPNLYWYRQAAGRGLQLLFYSVGIGQISSEVPQNLSASRPQDRQFILSSKKLLLSDSGFYLCAWGVGDTQYFGPGTRLTVL.

The chain combines TRBV18 with TRBJ1-2; 7 bases line up with TRBD1. The CDR3 is made up of 14 amino acids. In germline, CDR1 is KGHSH, CDR2 LQKENI. The J segment lost 5 bases and the V segment lost 2 bases, leaving 5 bases of the junction unmatched. CDR3 region: CASSPLQGDYGYTF. The CDR3 region has the DNA TGTGCCAGCTCACCATTGCAGGGGGATTATGGCTACACCTTC.

The chain carries TRBV14 and TRBJ1-5, with TRBD1 matching 10 bases. This CDR3 is 17 amino acids long. The V gene's germline CDR1 is SGHDN and CDR2 FVKESK. V lost 1 base to trimming and J lost 6 bases; unmatched junction nucleotides: 9. This CDR3 reads CASSQGLGTGASQPQHF. The CDR3 bases are TGTGCCAGCAGCCAAGGTCTCGGGACAGGGGCATCTCAGCCCCAGCATTTT.

This clone was seen only a few times. V usage is TRBV27 and J usage is TRBJ1-1; 9 bases line up with TRBD1. Losses at the gene ends were 8 bases for V and 2 bases for J; bases not matched to a gene: 9. Germline V CDR1 and CDR2: MNHEY, SMNVEV (reference sequence). This CDR3 is 15 amino acids long. The CDR3 DNA is TGTGCCAGCTCCTCAATGGGACAGGGAAACACTGAAGCTTTCTTT. Its protein is CASSSMGQGNTEAFF.

The genes are TRBV3-1 (or the pseudogene TRBV3-2) and TRBJ2-5, with 13 bases identical to TRBD2. V shed 5 bases, J shed 5 bases, and the junction held 5 bases outside the gene matches. The CDR3 consists of 15 residues. Germline V gene lookup returns CDR1 LGHDT and CDR2 YNNKEL (reference sequence). The CDR3 loop is CASSRRTSGGETQYF. In DNA form, the CDR3 reads TGTGCCAGCAGCAGACGGACTAGCGGGGGTGAGACCCAGTACTTC.

The rearrangement links TRBV21-1 to TRBJ2-7; the table assigns TRBD2, which was not confirmed against the DNA. TRBV21-1 is assigned pseudogene status. CDR3 length: 10 amino acids. CDR3 nucleotide sequence: TGTGCCAGCAGCTACTACGAGCAGTACTTC. This gives the protein CASSYYEQYF.

This clone was picked up a small number of times. This chain joins TRBV2 and TRBJ1-3; possible D gene TRBD1, 5 bases. Germline lookup yields CDR1 SNHLY and CDR2 FYNNEI. Between the trimmed V and J ends, which lost 8 bases and 4 bases, there was a span of 18 bases. CDR3 length: 15 amino acids. DNA for the CDR3: TGTGCCAGCCCGAGAGCAGGGTCAAGAGGAAACACCATATATTTT. Its protein is CASPRAGSRGNTIYF.

The V and J genes are TRBV5-4 and TRBJ1-1; possible D gene TRBD1, 5 bases. Germline CDR1 and CDR2: SGHNT and YYREEE (reference sequence). There are 15 residues in the CDR3. The germline V and J ends were trimmed by 3 bases and 1 base, with 13 bases remaining between them. The CDR3 region is CASSSANQGNTEAFF. In DNA, the CDR3 is TGTGCCAGCAGCTCGGCCAACCAGGGGAACACTGAAGCTTTCTTT. The full variable domain, its missing parts supplied by reference TRBV5-4 and TRBJ1-1, is ETGVTQSPTHLIKTRGQQVTLRCSSQSGHNTVSWYQQALGQGPQFIFQYYREEENGRGNFPPRFSGLQFPNYSSELNVNALELDDSALYLCASSSANQGNTEAFFGQGTRLTVV.

The chain recombines TRBV4-2 with TRBJ2-1, with a weak D call TRBD2 (5 bases). The V end lost 4 bases, the J end lost 5 bases, and 18 bases lay between the germline ends. The CDR3 sequence is 16 residues long. CDR1 LGHNA and CDR2 YNFKEQ come from the germline V gene. CDR3 loop: CASSPGDQRANNEQFF. The DNA for the CDR3 is TGTGCCAGCAGCCCCGGGGATCAGAGGGCTAACAATGAGCAGTTCTTC.

The chain recombines TRBV4-1 with TRBJ2-3, with TRBD2 matching over 13 bases. The trim removed 4 bases at V and 4 bases at J, leaving 20 bases unmatched. The germline CDR1 and CDR2 sequences are MGHRA and YSYEKL. The CDR3 covers 21 residues. The CDR3 DNA is TGCGCCAGCAGCCGCACGGCCCACCCCGGTACTAGCGGGGGGGCAGCAGATACGCAGTATTTT. Encoded protein: CASSRTAHPGTSGGAADTQYF.

This chain links TRBV3-1 (or the pseudogene TRBV3-2) with TRBJ1-4; D might be TRBD1 (6 bases). Germline lookup yields CDR1 LGHDT and CDR2 YNNKEL (reference sequence). This CDR3 contains 16 residues. V shed 4 bases and J shed 2 bases, with 14 bases lying between them. CDR3 DNA sequence: TGTGCCAGCAGCCCTTACCAGGGGTCGACTAATGAAAAACTGTTTTTT. Amino acid sequence: CASSPYQGSTNEKLFF.

This rearrangement joins TRBV7-6 to TRBJ1-1; possible D gene TRBD1, 5 bases. Deletions cut 2 bases from V and 1 base from J, with 11 bases between. The CDR3 is 15 amino acids. Germline V gene data show CDR1 as SGHVS and CDR2 as FNYEAQ. The chain's CDR3 is CASSLSAGGNTEAFF. The CDR3 nucleotides read TGTGCCAGCAGCTTATCGGCCGGGGGGAACACTGAAGCTTTCTTT.

The V and J genes are TRBV7-2 and TRBJ1-1, with unresolved D. The CDR3 extends over 14 amino acids. V lost 1 base to trimming and J lost 0 bases, with 6 bases between them. Germline CDR1 reads SGHTA; CDR2 reads FQGNSA. As DNA, the CDR3 is TGTGCCAGCAGCTTAGTTAAAGTGAACACTGAAGCTTTCTTT. It encodes CASSLVKVNTEAFF.

For the CDR3, the DNA is TGTGCCAGCAGTTATAGAGGGGGAGGGGAGACCCAGTACTTC. Translating gives CASSYRGGGETQYF. The genes are TRBV6-5 and TRBJ2-5; D perhaps matches TRBD2 (7 bases). Per germline, CDR1 MNHEY and CDR2 SVGAGI. V was trimmed by 3 bases and J by 5 bases, leaving 13 bases between them. The CDR3 totals 14 residues.

The rearrangement joins TRBV19 to TRBJ1-2; 7 nucleotides align to TRBD1. The CDR3 extends over 14 amino acids. CDR1 is LNHDA and CDR2 is SQIVND in the germline V gene (reference sequence). V was pared by 5 bases and J by 9 bases, with 12 bases of the junction left unmatched. The CDR3 region has the DNA TGTGCCAGTAGTTTCCGACAGGGCCCTTCCAGCTACACCTTC. Protein product: CASSFRQGPSSYTF.

This sequence joins TRBV5-1 and TRBJ2-4; no clear D gene. The germline V and J ends were trimmed by 0 bases and 9 bases, with 4 bases remaining between them. The CDR3 spans 11 residues. The germline V gene encodes CDR1 SGHRS and CDR2 YFSETQ. The DNA for the CDR3 is TGCGCCAGCAGCTTGGAGAGCATTCAGTACTTC. Its translation is CASSLESIQYF.

The rearrangement joins TRBV6-5 to TRBJ2-2, with D possibly being TRBD2 (6 bases). Germline V gene lookup returns CDR1 MNHEY and CDR2 SVGAGI. Trimming stripped 0 bases from V and 6 bases from J, with 14 bases between. The CDR3 runs 16 residues. This CDR3 is CASSYSILARPGELFF. Here the CDR3 DNA reads TGTGCCAGCAGTTACTCGATCCTAGCGAGGCCCGGGGAGCTGTTTTTT.

V is TRBV12-3 or TRBV12-4 and J is TRBJ1-1, with 7 bases fitting TRBD1. The V segment lost 6 bases and the J segment 5 bases; nucleotides outside the gene matches: 3. The CDR3 is 12 amino acids. In DNA form, the CDR3 reads TGTGCCAGCAGGACAGGGAGGACTGAAGCTTTCTTT. The encoded protein is CASRTGRTEAFF.

J is TRBJ1-6 and V is TRBV6-6; the match to TRBD1 covers 8 bases. Germline V gene data show CDR1 as MNHNY and CDR2 as SVGAGI (reference sequence). The CDR3 is 14 amino acids. Germline trimming cut 6 bases from V and 9 bases from J; bases unmatched to any gene: 7. CDR3 amino acids: CASRQGVGSSPLHF. The CDR3 DNA reads TGTGCCAGCAGACAGGGGGTAGGGAGTTCACCCCTCCACTTT.

The chain recombines TRBV29-1 with TRBJ2-3, with D possibly TRBD2 on 5 matching bases. This CDR3 comprises 15 residues. Germline CDR1 is SQVTM and CDR2 is ANQGSEA. Trimming shortened V by 7 bases and J by 4 bases, and 21 bases separated the two germline ends. CDR3 residues: CSADGVGGVPDTQYF. CDR3 bases: TGCAGCGCCGACGGGGTGGGTGGGGTCCCAGATACGCAGTATTTT.

CDR3 bases: TGTGCCAGCAGTTTGGGGGGGTCCCTCCACTTT. Its translation is CASSLGGSLHF. The chain recombines TRBV12-3 or TRBV12-4 with TRBJ1-6, with a possible D match to TRBD1 (5 bases). The CDR3 extends over 11 amino acids. With 3 bases removed from V and 14 bases from J, the gap between germline ends came to 8 bases.

V is TRBV6-6 and J is TRBJ1-6; the D gene is possibly TRBD1 (5 bases). The CDR3 length is 14 residues. The ends were cut back, 4 bases at V and 13 bases at J, with 17 bases in the middle. CDR1 is MNHNY and CDR2 is SVGAGI in the germline V gene (reference sequence). The CDR3 DNA sequence: TGTGCCAGCAGTTCCACGGGACTCGGGGGGCCCCTCCACTTT. Its protein product is CASSSTGLGGPLHF.

This chain joins TRBV7-9 and TRBJ2-1; D is undetermined. The germline V gene has CDR1 SEHNR and CDR2 FQNEAQ (reference sequence). There are 13 residues in the CDR3. V lost 5 bases and J 5 bases, leaving 10 bases between the germline ends. As DNA, the CDR3 is TGTGCCAGCAGCCCTAGGGCACACAATGAGCAGTTCTTC. Translation gives CASSPRAHNEQFF. Full variable domain (missing parts from reference TRBV7-9 and TRBJ2-1): DTGVSQNPRHKITKRGQNVTFRCDPISEHNRLYWYRQTLGQGPEFLTYFQNEAQLEKSRLLSDRFSAERPKGSFSTLEIQRTEQGDSAMYLCASSPRAHNEQFFGPGTRLTVL.

As concerns this clone: Other DNA sequences in the sample encode the same CDR3. The V gene is TRBV6-5, the J gene TRBJ1-3; D ambiguous. The ends were cut back, 6 bases at V and 3 bases at J, with 3 bases in the middle. Germline CDR1 reads MNHEY; CDR2 reads SVGAGI. The CDR3 covers 11 residues. The CDR3 sequence: CASSLGNTIYF. Here the CDR3 DNA reads TGTGCCAGCAGCCTTGGAAACACCATATATTTT.

This chain connects TRBV5-4 to TRBJ1-6; TRBD1 is a possible D gene (5 bases). CDR3 length equals 14 residues. Trimming left V 7 bases short and J 10 bases short, with 18 bases between. Germline lookup yields CDR1 SGHNT and CDR2 YYREEE (reference sequence). The DNA for the CDR3 is TGTGCCAGCGGGATGGGGGAATTCGGGTCACCCCTCCACTTT. It specifies CASGMGEFGSPLHF.

The chain joins TRBV10-1 to TRBJ1-4; D is perhaps TRBD1 (5 bases). Germline CDR1 WNHNN, CDR2 SYGVQD (reference sequence). Trimming took off 2 bases at V and 0 bases at J, with 10 bases between the two ends. The CDR3 has 16 residues. The CDR3 reads CASSENDRPTNEKLFF. The CDR3 DNA reads as TGCGCCAGCAGTGAGAACGACAGACCAACTAATGAAAAACTGTTTTTT.

This chain connects TRBV3-1 (or the pseudogene TRBV3-2) to TRBJ1-2; maybe TRBD1 (5 bases). This CDR3 contains 12 residues. The germline gives CDR1 LGHDT, CDR2 YNNKEL (reference sequence). Trimming shortened V by 5 bases and J by 7 bases, and 11 bases separated the two germline ends. This chain's CDR3 is CASSTGAAGYTF. In nucleotides, the CDR3 is TGTGCCAGCAGCACCGGGGCAGCTGGCTACACCTTC.

The chain employs TRBV7-2 and TRBJ1-1; D is ambiguous. CDR1 is SGHTA, CDR2 FQGNSA, per germline. V was cut by 4 bases and J by 3 bases, with 12 bases left in between. The CDR3 has 14 amino acids. The CDR3 region has the DNA TGTGCCAGCAGCTCCTACCCGGGAGACACTGAAGCTTTCTTT. Amino acids: CASSSYPGDTEAFF.

The J gene is TRBJ1-1, the V gene TRBV29-1; D ambiguous. V lost 5 bases and J 4 bases, leaving 14 bases between the germline ends. The germline V gene has CDR1 SQVTM and CDR2 ANQGSEA. There are 13 residues in the CDR3. The CDR3 region has the DNA TGCAGCGTTTTAGGAAGGTTTGGCACTGAAGCTTTCTTT. Translating gives CSVLGRFGTEAFF.

This clone was found once. The chain carries TRBV29-1 and TRBJ1-4; D is unclear. The CDR3 is 13 residues long. Germline lookup yields CDR1 SQVTM and CDR2 ANQGSEA. V lost 6 bases and J 1 base, leaving 9 bases between the germline ends. CDR3 nucleotides: TGCAGCGTGAGAAGTAGAACTAATGAAAAACTGTTTTTT. Amino acid sequence: CSVRSRTNEKLFF.